Presented here are 14 T cell receptor beta chains from one specimen sequenced in a study of cytomegalovirus exposure and HLA in healthy donors. 60 Vbeta and 13 Jbeta primers were used in PCR. Profiling relied on immunoSEQ multiplex PCR, and the TCRdb table lists in-frame clones only, not all of them. Among over 150,000 clones, 65% to 90% were seen once, and the ten largest hold 1.5% to 2%. What was sequenced was PBMCs. These receptors came from a human donor in good health.

The rearrangement links TRBV12-5 to TRBJ1-2, with 10 bases lining up with TRBD1. The CDR3 spans 13 residues. CDR1 LGHNT and CDR2 FRNRAP come from the germline V gene. The J segment lost 8 bases and the V segment lost 11 bases, leaving 11 bases of the junction unmatched. Here the CDR3 DNA reads TGTGCTTCAAGGACAGGGGGGGGCGTCGGCTACACCTTC. This translates into CASRTGGGVGYTF.

The V and J genes are TRBV19 and TRBJ1-2; maybe TRBD1 (6 bases). The V end was cut by 9 bases, the J end by 8 bases, with 13 bases between. CDR3 size: 11 residues. The germline V gene has CDR1 LNHDA and CDR2 SQIVND (reference sequence). CDR3 in amino acids: CASHTGYGYTF. The CDR3 nucleotides are TGTGCCAGCCATACAGGGTACGGCTACACCTTC.

This clone has a handful of counts. The chain is built from TRBV13 and TRBJ2-3, with TRBD2 matching 7 bases. CDR1 and CDR2 (germline): PRHDT, FYEKMQ (reference sequence). The CDR3 spans 15 residues. V trimming: 3 bases; J trimming: 2 bases; junction bases outside the gene matches: 5. CDR3 DNA: TGTGCCAGCAGCTTTGCGGGGGAGCTCACAGATACGCAGTATTTT. This gives the protein CASSFAGELTDTQYF.

V and J are TRBV7-3 and TRBJ2-2; TRBD2 matches at 7 bases. Germline assignment: CDR1 SGHTA and CDR2 FQGTGA. This CDR3 contains 15 residues. With 4 bases clipped from V and 3 bases from J, the junction kept 5 bases outside the gene matches. Here the CDR3 reads CASSSGLSDTGELFF. CDR3 sequence (DNA): TGTGCCAGCAGCTCGGGACTAAGCGACACCGGGGAGCTGTTTTTT.

V and J are TRBV27 and TRBJ2-3, with D perhaps TRBD2 (5 bases). CDR3 length: 15 residues. The germline CDR1 and CDR2 sequences are MNHEY and SMNVEV (reference sequence). V dropped 3 bases and J dropped 3 bases, with 13 bases sitting between them. The CDR3 spells CASSFEGAETDTQYF. The CDR3 DNA sequence: TGTGCCAGCAGTTTCGAGGGCGCTGAGACAGATACGCAGTATTTT.

The chain employs TRBV9 and TRBJ1-2; 8 bases are shared with TRBD1. Germline CDR1 reads SGDLS; CDR2 reads YYNGEE. Trimming at V came to 3 bases and at J to 6 bases, leaving 13 bases not matched to a gene. The CDR3 is 16 residues long. CDR3 nucleotide sequence: TGTGCCAGCAGCGAGCCGACAGGGGATGAAGGGAATGGCTACACCTTC. It is translated as CASSEPTGDEGNGYTF.

This rearrangement joins TRBV5-1 to TRBJ2-3, with 8 bases identical to TRBD2. There are 14 residues in the CDR3. Trimming removed 4 bases from V and 4 bases from J; junction bases left unmatched: 5. CDR1 and CDR2 (germline): SGHRS, YFSETQ. The CDR3: CASSGGGPSDTQYF. The CDR3 nucleotides are TGCGCCAGCAGCGGCGGGGGGCCATCAGATACGCAGTATTTT.

This clone was observed a handful of times. The chain has TRBV5-4 and TRBJ1-4; TRBD1 might be the D (5 bases). There are 14 residues in the CDR3. V was trimmed by 0 bases and J by 8 bases, leaving 11 bases between them. From germline, CDR1 is SGHNT and CDR2 YYREEE (reference sequence). The CDR3 DNA follows: TGTGCCAGCAGCTTGGGACCCTCAGGGGAAAAACTGTTTTTT. Translating it yields CASSLGPSGEKLFF. The full variable domain, completed using reference TRBV5-4 and TRBJ1-4, is ETGVTQSPTHLIKTRGQQVTLRCSSQSGHNTVSWYQQALGQGPQFIFQYYREEENGRGNFPPRFSGLQFPNYSSELNVNALELDDSALYLCASSLGPSGEKLFFGSGTQLSVL.

The rearrangement uses TRBV7-9 and TRBJ2-3; D is possibly TRBD1 (5 bases). The CDR3 is 15 amino acids. The V end lost 5 bases, the J end lost 7 bases, and 19 bases lay between the germline ends. Germline values: CDR1 SEHNR, CDR2 FQNEAQ (reference sequence). CDR3 region: CASSQTGQLSYTQYF. As DNA, the CDR3 is TGTGCCAGCAGCCAAACAGGCCAGCTAAGTTATACGCAGTATTTT.

V and J are TRBV7-4 and TRBJ2-2, with a weak D call TRBD2 (6 bases). The V gene lost 3 bases and the J gene lost 6 bases, with 32 bases spanning the gap. The CDR3 length is 21 residues. Germline CDR1 reads SGHVT; CDR2 reads SQSDAQ. The CDR3 spells CASSLASRTLGSWVRAGELFF. The CDR3 bases are TGTGCCAGCAGCTTGGCCTCTCGGACCCTCGGGAGTTGGGTTAGGGCCGGGGAGCTGTTTTTT.

The DNA for the CDR3 is TGTGCCAGCGGTGCAGACTCCTACGAGCAGTACTTC. Its protein product is CASGADSYEQYF. The genes are TRBV7-2 and TRBJ2-7; D call uncertain. Between the trimmed V and J ends, which lost 8 bases and 0 bases, there was a span of 8 bases. This CDR3 region has 12 residues. Germline V gene lookup returns CDR1 SGHTA and CDR2 FQGNSA.

The V and J genes are TRBV2 and TRBJ2-3, with TRBD1 as a possible D gene (7 bases). Germline V CDR1 and CDR2: SNHLY, FYNNEI. This CDR3 contains 15 residues. Trimming took off 2 bases at V and 1 base at J, with 10 bases between the two ends. For the CDR3, the DNA is TGTGCCAGCAGTGAACTCAGGGGGGGCACAGATACGCAGTATTTT. Amino acid sequence: CASSELRGGTDTQYF.

The rearrangement uses TRBV4-3 and TRBJ2-2; no definite D call. This CDR3 is built from 14 residues. Germline loops: CDR1 LGHNA, CDR2 YSLEER. V lost 1 base, J lost 5 bases, and 8 bases lay in between. CDR3 nucleotides: TGCGCCAGCAGCCAAGTAGTGAGGACCGGGGAGCTGTTTTTT. This sequence encodes CASSQVVRTGELFF.

The V call is TRBV5-4, the J call TRBJ1-1, with TRBD1 matching 11 bases. The junction had 4 bases not matched to a gene; V was cut back by 5 bases and J by 7 bases. Germline V CDR1 and CDR2: SGHNT, YYREEE (reference sequence). The CDR3 spans 13 residues. The CDR3 protein is CASRRTGGIEAFF. The DNA of the CDR3 is TGTGCCAGCAGACGGACAGGGGGCATTGAAGCTTTCTTT.